Below are 13 T cell receptor beta chains sequenced from a single sample in a study of blood T cell repertoires in COVID-19 (TCRdb year 2020). Libraries were constructed by the immunoSEQ multiplex PCR assay. The immuneACCESS repertoire file appears here via TCRdb, limited to in-frame rearrangements. These files lack a portion of the clones; in checked studies, under half of the deficit traces to unresolved V genes, and the cause of the others is not known. Across this sample there are approximately 67,000 clones, with around 87% seen only once. The ten biggest clones cover roughly 5.2% of the sample. The material sequenced was peripheral blood. Receptors were obtained from a man over 45 with active COVID-19.

The chain recombines TRBV27 with TRBJ1-1, with D possibly TRBD1 on 5 matching bases. V was pared by 3 bases and J by 0 bases, with 14 bases between. The CDR3 loop spans 16 amino acids. CDR1 is MNHEY, CDR2 SMNVEV, per germline (reference sequence). CDR3 region: CASSFGLQAVNTEAFF. CDR3 in DNA: TGTGCCAGCAGTTTTGGGTTACAGGCAGTGAACACTGAAGCTTTCTTT.

The rearrangement uses TRBV6-5 and TRBJ2-7, with 12 bases identical to TRBD2. V gave up 6 bases and J gave up 2 bases; unmatched junction bases: 2. Germline CDR1 reads MNHEY; CDR2 reads SVGAGI. CDR3 length equals 14 residues. The CDR3 region is CASRLAGGAYEQYF. The CDR3 DNA is TGTGCCAGCAGGCTAGCGGGAGGGGCCTACGAGCAGTACTTC.

This sequence joins TRBV4-2 and TRBJ1-2; tentatively, D is TRBD1 (5 bases). V lost 1 base, J lost 2 bases, and 8 bases lay in between. The CDR3 is 14 amino acids. Germline V gives CDR1 LGHNA, CDR2 YNFKEQ. The CDR3 nucleotides read TGTGCCAGCAGCCAAGGGGGGGAGAACTATGGCTACACCTTC. It specifies CASSQGGENYGYTF.

The sample holds a few counts of this clone. The chain joins TRBV27 to TRBJ2-7, with D perhaps matching TRBD1 (6 bases). Germline assignment: CDR1 MNHEY and CDR2 SMNVEV (reference sequence). V was clipped by 9 bases and J by 0 bases, with 18 bases between them. This CDR3 has 15 amino acids. The CDR3 loop reads CASSPAGTTSYEQYF. CDR3 nucleotides: TGTGCCAGTAGTCCCGCCGGGACAACCTCCTACGAGCAGTACTTC.

V and J are TRBV14 and TRBJ2-1, with TRBD2 matching 10 bases. The trim removed 2 bases at V and 6 bases at J, leaving 4 bases unmatched. This CDR3 has 15 amino acids. Germline V gene lookup returns CDR1 SGHDN and CDR2 FVKESK. The CDR3: CASSQPWTSGNEQFF. The CDR3 DNA is TGTGCCAGCAGCCAACCCTGGACTAGCGGCAATGAGCAGTTCTTC.

The chain has TRBV7-2 and TRBJ2-1, with a weak D call TRBD2 (5 bases). CDR3 length equals 16 residues. The germline V gene encodes CDR1 SGHTA and CDR2 FQGNSA. V lost 4 bases, J lost 0 bases, and 13 bases lay in between. CDR3 amino acids: CASSSRTGSSYNEQFF. CDR3 DNA: TGTGCCAGCAGCTCCCGGACTGGAAGCTCCTACAATGAGCAGTTCTTC.

This clone was counted a single time. The chain combines TRBV28 with TRBJ1-2; D is undetermined. CDR1 and CDR2 (germline): MDHEN, SYDVKM. The CDR3 is 16 residues long. V lost 7 bases, J lost 0 bases, and 18 bases lay in between. In DNA form, the CDR3 reads TGTGCCAGCACCCTCCTGCCGGGGAGAACTAACTATGGCTACACCTTC. Its protein product is CASTLLPGRTNYGYTF.

This clone has a single count. This chain links TRBV30 with TRBJ2-1; 9 bases line up with TRBD2. From germline, CDR1 is GTSNPN and CDR2 SVGIG (reference sequence). The length of the CDR3 is 14 residues. V was clipped by 2 bases and J by 4 bases; unmatched bases: 3. CDR3 bases: TGTGCCTGGAGTAGAAGCGGGGGGTACAATGAGCAGTTCTTC. Translated: CAWSRSGGYNEQFF.

V is TRBV27 and J is TRBJ2-7; 10 bases match TRBD1. Germline V gene data show CDR1 as MNHEY and CDR2 as SMNVEV (reference sequence). This CDR3 is 16 amino acids long. Trimming removed 3 bases from V and 5 bases from J; junction bases left unmatched: 10. CDR3 in amino acids: CASSFRGGQGMHEQYF. CDR3 nucleotide sequence: TGTGCCAGCAGTTTCCGGGGGGGACAGGGGATGCACGAGCAGTACTTC.

The J gene is TRBJ2-2, the V gene TRBV11-3; 7 bases fit TRBD1. There are 14 residues in the CDR3. Trimming cost V 3 bases and J 6 bases; bases outside gene matches: 4. Germline V gene data show CDR1 as SGHNT and CDR2 as YENEEA. The DNA of the CDR3 is TGTGCCAGCAGCTTCCGACAGGGTGCCGGGGAGCTGTTTTTT. This encodes CASSFRQGAGELFF.

The rearrangement links TRBV6-4 to TRBJ1-1; D perhaps matches TRBD1 (6 bases). The germline CDR1 and CDR2 sequences are MRHNA and SNTAGT. Trimming took off 7 bases at V and 3 bases at J, with 15 bases between the two ends. The CDR3 is 14 residues long. CDR3 DNA sequence: TGTGCCAGCAAGGTAACAGGGACCCACACTGAAGCTTTCTTT. Translating gives CASKVTGTHTEAFF.

Here the CDR3 DNA reads TGTGCCACCAGCAGAGGAGACACTGGAAACACCATATATTTT. Its translation: CATSRGDTGNTIYF. This sequence joins TRBV15 and TRBJ1-3; no reliable D call. This CDR3 is built from 14 residues. V dropped 1 base and J dropped 2 bases, with 6 bases sitting between them. From germline, CDR1 is LNHNV and CDR2 YYDKDF (reference sequence).

V gene TRBV6-1 combines with J gene TRBJ2-4, with 11 bases identical to TRBD2. The V and J ends lost 2 bases and 12 bases, in that order; junction bases with no gene match: 9. The CDR3 extends over 15 amino acids. The germline V gene encodes CDR1 MNHNS and CDR2 SASEGT. The CDR3 DNA follows: TGTGCCAGCAGTGAAAAGGGGACTAGCGGTCCCCCTCAGTACTTC. Translation gives CASSEKGTSGPPQYF.